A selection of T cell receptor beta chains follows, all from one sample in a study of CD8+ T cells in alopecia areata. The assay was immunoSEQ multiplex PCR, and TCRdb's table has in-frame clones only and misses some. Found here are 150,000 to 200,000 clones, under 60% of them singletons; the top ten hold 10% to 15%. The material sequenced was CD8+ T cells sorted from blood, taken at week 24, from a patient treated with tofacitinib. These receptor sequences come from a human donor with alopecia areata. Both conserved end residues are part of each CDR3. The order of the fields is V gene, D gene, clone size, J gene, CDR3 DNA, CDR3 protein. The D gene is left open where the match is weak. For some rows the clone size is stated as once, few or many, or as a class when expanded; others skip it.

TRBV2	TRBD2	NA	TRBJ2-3	TGTGCCAGCAGGACGGGGGGTCGAGCCACAGATACGCAGTATTTT	CASRTGGRATDTQYF
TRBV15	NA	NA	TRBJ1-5	TGTGCCACCAGCATTAGGGATGGCCTTTATAGCAATCAGCCCCAGCATTTT	CATSIRDGLYSNQPQHF
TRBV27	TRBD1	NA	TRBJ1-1	TGTGCCAGCAAACTAGGGACAGGGACAGGAGCTTTCTTT	CASKLGTGTGAFF
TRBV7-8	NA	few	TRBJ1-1	TGTGCCAGCAGCTTAGGTGGGGACACTGAAGCTTTCTTT	CASSLGGDTEAFF
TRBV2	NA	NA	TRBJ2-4	TGTGCCAGCAGTGAAGCCCCAGTCGACATTCAGTACTTC	CASSEAPVDIQYF
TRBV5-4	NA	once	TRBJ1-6	TGTGCCAGCAGCTTTTCGGAATCACCCCTCCACTTT	CASSFSESPLHF
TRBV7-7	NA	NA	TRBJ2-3	TGTGCCAGCAGCTTAGGAGCACTAGCCACTAGCACAGATACGCAGTATTTT	CASSLGALATSTDTQYF
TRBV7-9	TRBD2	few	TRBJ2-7	TGTGCCAGCAGCCCGCATAGCGGGGGGAACTCCTACGAGCAGTACTTC	CASSPHSGGNSYEQYF
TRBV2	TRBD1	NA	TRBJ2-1	TGTGCCAGCAGGGACAGGGGTGACTCCTACAATGAGCAGTTCTTC	CASRDRGDSYNEQFF
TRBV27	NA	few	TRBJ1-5	TGTGCCACAGGGCTTTGGAGCAATCAGCCCCAGCATTTT	CATGLWSNQPQHF
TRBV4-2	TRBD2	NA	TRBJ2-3	TGTGCCAGCAGCCAAGTCCCACCGCAAACTAGCGGGGGGGTAGATACGCAGTATTTT	CASSQVPPQTSGGVDTQYF
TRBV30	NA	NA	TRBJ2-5	TGTGCCTGGAGCGGGCAGGGAATAACCCAGTACTTC	CAWSGQGITQYF
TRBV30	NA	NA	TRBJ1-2	TGTGCCTGGAGTGACGGTGGCTACACCTTC	CAWSDGGYTF
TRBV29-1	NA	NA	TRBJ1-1	TGCAGCGTATTTGGGTCAGTAGAAGCTTTCTTT	CSVFGSVEAFF
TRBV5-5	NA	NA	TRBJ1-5	TGTGCCAGCAGCTTGGGCCTCAGCAATCAGCCCCAGCATTTT	CASSLGLSNQPQHF
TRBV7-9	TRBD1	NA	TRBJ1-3	TGTGCCAGCAGCTTACGGGACAGGGCTGGAAACACCATATATTTT	CASSLRDRAGNTIYF
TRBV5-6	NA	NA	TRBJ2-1	TGTGCCAGCAGCCCCGGATGGGCTCGTAACAATGAGCAGTTCTTC	CASSPGWARNNEQFF
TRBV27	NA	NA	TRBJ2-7	TGTGCCAGCAGTCCCGGGACCTCCTACGAGCAGTACTTC	CASSPGTSYEQYF
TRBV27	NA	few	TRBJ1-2	TGTGCCAGCAGTTTACACCAGGGAGGGGGCTACACCTTC	CASSLHQGGGYTF
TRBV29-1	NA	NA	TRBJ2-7	TGCAGCGCTGAGGGTCTTTCCTACGAGCAGTACTTC	CSAEGLSYEQYF
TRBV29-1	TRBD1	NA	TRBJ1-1	TGCAGCGTTCCTGGGACAGACCCCACTGAAGCTTTCTTT	CSVPGTDPTEAFF
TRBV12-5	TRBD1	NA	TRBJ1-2	TGTGCTAGTGGTTTAGGGGACAGGGACTATGGCTACACCTTC	CASGLGDRDYGYTF
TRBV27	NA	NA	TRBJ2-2	TGTGCCAGCAGTTTATCCCACTCAGGGTGGGAGCTGTTTTTT	CASSLSHSGWELFF
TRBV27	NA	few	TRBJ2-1	TGTGCCAGCAGTCTTAGGAGGGGCGATGAGCAGTTCTTC	CASSLRRGDEQFF
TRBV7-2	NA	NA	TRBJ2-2	TGTGCCAGCAGCCCTCATTCAGGTTTTAACGGGGAGCTGTTTTTT	CASSPHSGFNGELFF
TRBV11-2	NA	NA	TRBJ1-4	TGTGCCAGCAGCTTAGCGGCAGGGTCAAACGAAAAACTGTTTTTT	CASSLAAGSNEKLFF
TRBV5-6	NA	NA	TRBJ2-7	TGTGCCAGCAGCTGGAAGCCGAACGAGCAGTACTTC	CASSWKPNEQYF
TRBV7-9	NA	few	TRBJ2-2	TGTGCCAGCAGCCCTGACACATCCACCGGGGAGCTGTTTTTT	CASSPDTSTGELFF
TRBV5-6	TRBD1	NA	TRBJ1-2	TGTGCCAGCAGCCGCGGGACAGGAGGCTATGGCTACACCTTC	CASSRGTGGYGYTF
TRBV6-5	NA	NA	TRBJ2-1	TGTGCCAGCAGTTACTCGATGGGGGCGGCCTACAATGAGCAGTTCTTC	CASSYSMGAAYNEQFF
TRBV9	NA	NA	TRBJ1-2	TGTGCCAGCAGCCCTCAACGGGAGGGTCAAGGCTACACCTTC	CASSPQREGQGYTF
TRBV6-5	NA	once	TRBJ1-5	TGTGCCAGCAGCGAGACGGGGAAGGAGCCCCAGCATTTT	CASSETGKEPQHF
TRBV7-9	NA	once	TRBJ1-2	TGTGCCATTCCGTGGGTTTTCGGAGGCTACACCTTC	CAIPWVFGGYTF
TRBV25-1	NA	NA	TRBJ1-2	TGTGCCAGCAGTGGGATATGGGAGACCCACTATGGCTACACCTTC	CASSGIWETHYGYTF
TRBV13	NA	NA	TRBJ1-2	TGTGCCAGCAGCTTAGGACAGGACTATGGCTACACCTTC	CASSLGQDYGYTF
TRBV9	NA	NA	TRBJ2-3	TGTGCCAGCAGCAAATGGCCAGATACGCAGTATTTT	CASSKWPDTQYF
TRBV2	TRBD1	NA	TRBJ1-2	TGTGCCAGCAGTGACCCGACAGGGACTGGTGGCTACACCTTC	CASSDPTGTGGYTF
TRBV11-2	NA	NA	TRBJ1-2	TGTGCCAGCAGCTTAGGGACACGATATGGCTACACCTTC	CASSLGTRYGYTF
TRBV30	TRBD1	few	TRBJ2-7	TGTGCCTGGAGCGATGACAGGGTACCGTACTTC	CAWSDDRVPYF
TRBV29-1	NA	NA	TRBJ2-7	TGCAGCGTTGAAGATCGTGGCAGGGGTAACTCCTACGAGCAGTACTTC	CSVEDRGRGNSYEQYF
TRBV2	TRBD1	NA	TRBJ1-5	TGTGCCAGCAGTGCGGGGACAGGGGATCAGCCCCAGCATTTT	CASSAGTGDQPQHF
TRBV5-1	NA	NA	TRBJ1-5	TGCGCCAGCAGCTTAAATAGCAATCAGCCCCAGCATTTT	CASSLNSNQPQHF
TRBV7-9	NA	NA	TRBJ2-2	TGTGCCAGCAACATACAAAACACCGGGGAGCTGTTTTTT	CASNIQNTGELFF
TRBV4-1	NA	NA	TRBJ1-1	TGCGCCAGCAGCCAAGATGGGCTCGGGCGGAACACTGAAGCTTTCTTT	CASSQDGLGRNTEAFF
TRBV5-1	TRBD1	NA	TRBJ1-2	TGCGCCAGCAGCTTACAGGGGTTCAAGAATAGGGGGTTCAATGGCTACACCTTC	CASSLQGFKNRGFNGYTF
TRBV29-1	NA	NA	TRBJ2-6	TGCAGCGTAAGGGGGGGAGAAGACTACTCTGGGGCCAACGTCCTGACTTTC	CSVRGGEDYSGANVLTF
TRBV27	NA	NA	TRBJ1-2	TGTGCCAGCAGTTTCAGCTCTAACTATGGCTACACCTTC	CASSFSSNYGYTF
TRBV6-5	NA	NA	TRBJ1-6	TGTGCCAGCAGTTACTCTGGGGGTAGAGGATCACCCCTCCACTTT	CASSYSGGRGSPLHF
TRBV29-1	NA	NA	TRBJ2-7	TGCAGCGTTGAAGACAAGGACCTCTACGAGCAGTACTTC	CSVEDKDLYEQYF
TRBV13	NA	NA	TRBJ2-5	TGTGCCAGCAGCCCGAAGGGCGGGGGCGAATCGGGGCTGGAGACCCAGTACTTC	CASSPKGGGESGLETQYF
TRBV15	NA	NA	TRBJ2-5	TGTGCCACCAGCCGCCGTCGTGGCCTTGCGGGAGAGACCCAGTACTTC	CATSRRRGLAGETQYF
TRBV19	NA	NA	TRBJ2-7	TGTGCCAGTAGCTTCTCGCAGTTCTCCTACGAGCAGTACTTC	CASSFSQFSYEQYF
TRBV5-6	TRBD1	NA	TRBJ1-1	TGTGCCAGCAGCTTGGGAACTCGACAGGGTCCTGATTACACTGAAGCTTTCTTT	CASSLGTRQGPDYTEAFF
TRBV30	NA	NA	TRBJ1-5	TGTGCCTGGAGGGGGGCGAACAATCAGCCCCAGCATTTT	CAWRGANNQPQHF
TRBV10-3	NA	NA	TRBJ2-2	TGTGCCATCAGGGTCACTACTGGGGAGCTGTTTTTT	CAIRVTTGELFF
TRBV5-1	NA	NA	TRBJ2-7	TGCGCCAGCTCGCCGGGACGCGTGGTCTCCTACGAGCAGTACTTC	CASSPGRVVSYEQYF
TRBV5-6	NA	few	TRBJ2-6	TGTGCCAGCAGCTTTGGAATGGCTGGGGCCAACGTCCTGACTTTC	CASSFGMAGANVLTF
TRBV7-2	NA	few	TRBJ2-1	TGTGCCAGCAGCTTAGAATCGTGGGAAAGCTCCTACAATGAGCAGTTCTTC	CASSLESWESSYNEQFF
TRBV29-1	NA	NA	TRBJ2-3	TGCAGCGCAGGGGACCTTACCACAGATACGCAGTATTTT	CSAGDLTTDTQYF
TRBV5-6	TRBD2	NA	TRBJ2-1	TGTGCCAGCAGTGACCTAGCGGCTTCCTACAATGAGCAGTTCTTC	CASSDLAASYNEQFF